Listed below are T cell receptor beta chains from one sample, sequenced in a study of technical replicates of blood from a few donors. The table came from immunoSEQ multiplex PCR; TCRdb's copy has only in-frame clones and leaves some out. The sample holds about 68,000 clones, about 97% seen once. Sequencing input: T cells isolated from PBMCs. These receptor sequences come from a human donor in good health. CDR3s include the opening cysteine and the closing phenylalanine or tryptophan. A D gene is named only where the DNA matches it firmly. Some rows have no size entry. The others give once, few or many, or a class for an expanded clone.

D gene | J gene | clone size | V gene | CDR3 DNA | CDR3 protein
TRBD2 | TRBJ2-3 | once | TRBV10-3 | TGTGCCATCAGTAGGACTAGCGGTGTTGGCACAGATACGCAGTATTTT | CAISRTSGVGTDTQYF
TRBD1 | TRBJ2-5 | - | TRBV5-6 | TGTGCCACCTCGACAGGGGGGACCCAGTACTTC | CATSTGGTQYF
- | TRBJ1-2 | - | TRBV9 | TGTGCCAGCAGCGTAGGGAGCGGGGCAGGGTATGGCTACACCTTC | CASSVGSGAGYGYTF
TRBD2 | TRBJ2-5 | - | TRBV13 | TGTGCCAGCCAGCGGGAGGCCCAAGAGACCCAGTACTTC | CASQREAQETQYF
- | TRBJ1-1 | - | TRBV27 | TGTGCCAGCAGTTTGGAGGGTAACACTGAAGCTTTCTTT | CASSLEGNTEAFF
- | TRBJ2-7 | - | TRBV5-1 | TGCGCCAGCAGCCCTGGAGCTTTTTACGAGCAGTACTTC | CASSPGAFYEQYF
- | TRBJ2-7 | - | TRBV7-9 | TGTGCCAGCAGCTCAGGATTGGGCGAGCAGTACTTC | CASSSGLGEQYF
- | TRBJ1-5 | - | TRBV28 | TGTGCCAGCTCAGGACAGCGGAATCAGCCCCAGCATTTT | CASSGQRNQPQHF
- | TRBJ2-7 | - | TRBV6-5 | TGTGCCAGCAGTTACAGTCCTAATTACTACGAGCAGTACTTC | CASSYSPNYYEQYF
- | TRBJ2-7 | once | TRBV25-1 | TGTGCCAGCTCCCCGGCCGCTCCTAGCACGGTCCCTTCCTACGAGCAGTACTTC | CASSPAAPSTVPSYEQYF
TRBD1 | TRBJ2-5 | - | TRBV29-1 | TGCAGTTCCGGGACAGCGGAGACCCAGTACTTC | CSSGTAETQYF
TRBD2 | TRBJ2-2 | - | TRBV6-6 | TGTGCCAGCAGTTCCGGACTAGATAGGTACACCGGGGAGCTGTTTTTT | CASSSGLDRYTGELFF
- | TRBJ1-4 | - | TRBV19 | TGTGCCAGTAGATCCCCCCGTTCTTGGGGGCCTAATGAAAAACTGTTTTTT | CASRSPRSWGPNEKLFF
- | TRBJ1-5 | - | TRBV19 | TGTGCCAGTAGTACACAGGCAGGCACCAATCAGCCCCAGCATTTT | CASSTQAGTNQPQHF
TRBD2 | TRBJ2-5 | - | TRBV11-3 | TGTGCCAGCAGGGAACAGGGACTAGGGGAGACCCAGTACTTC | CASREQGLGETQYF
- | TRBJ2-2 | - | TRBV7-3 | TGTGCCAGCAGTTCAACATCAGGGGAGCTGTTTTTT | CASSSTSGELFF
TRBD1 | TRBJ1-1 | - | TRBV6-5 | TGTGCCAGCAGTTACGGGGGACAGATCACTGAAGCTTTCTTT | CASSYGGQITEAFF
- | TRBJ1-2 | - | TRBV9 | TGTGCCAGCAGCGTAGTAGACAGAATACCGAACTATGGCTACACCTTC | CASSVVDRIPNYGYTF
- | TRBJ2-7 | once | TRBV27 | TGTGCCAGCAGTTTATCGCCGGGCAGGGTGGGCGAGCAGTACTTC | CASSLSPGRVGEQYF
TRBD2 | TRBJ2-2 | - | TRBV9 | TGTGCCAGCAGCGCGACTAGCGGGAGTGACACCGGGGAGCTGTTTTTT | CASSATSGSDTGELFF
TRBD1 | TRBJ2-7 | - | TRBV27 | TGTGCCAGCAGTTTAGCGGGACAGGGAGCCCCCTACGAGCAGTACTTC | CASSLAGQGAPYEQYF
- | TRBJ1-5 | - | TRBV28 | TGTGCCAGCAGTCAGGAATCCAGGGTCGGACAGCCCCAGCATTTT | CASSQESRVGQPQHF
TRBD1 | TRBJ2-2 | - | TRBV6-6 | TGTGCCGCAGGCCAGAGACAGGGAGACACCGGGGAGCTGTTTTTT | CAAGQRQGDTGELFF
- | TRBJ2-7 | - | TRBV13 | TGTGCCAGCAGCTTTACTAGCCCCGGCTACGAGCAGTACTTC | CASSFTSPGYEQYF
TRBD1 | TRBJ1-2 | - | TRBV5-6 | TGTGCCAGCAGCTTTCCCGGTGCAGGGGGTTATTATGGCTACACCTTC | CASSFPGAGGYYGYTF
TRBD1 | TRBJ1-2 | - | TRBV10-3 | TGTGCCATCTACGGGACAGGATATGGGGGCTACACCTTC | CAIYGTGYGGYTF
TRBD1 | TRBJ2-7 | - | TRBV28 | TGTGCCAGCAGTTTAGGCAGGGGGTACGAGCAGTACTTC | CASSLGRGYEQYF
TRBD2 | TRBJ2-3 | - | TRBV7-3 | TGTGCCAGCAGCCTGCAGACCTCTAGCGGGAGCTTTCCGGATACGCAGTATTTT | CASSLQTSSGSFPDTQYF
TRBD1 | TRBJ2-3 | - | TRBV10-3 | TGTGCCATCAGTCCAGACAGGGATTGGTCAGATACGCAGTATTTT | CAISPDRDWSDTQYF
TRBD2 | TRBJ2-1 | - | TRBV13 | TGTGCCAGCAGCCGCAACGGGAGGAGTGAGGGAAATGAGCAGTTCTTC | CASSRNGRSEGNEQFF
- | TRBJ1-5 | - | TRBV4-3 | TGCGCCAGCAGCCAAGGCTACAATCAGCCCCAGCATTTT | CASSQGYNQPQHF
TRBD1 | TRBJ2-7 | - | TRBV7-2 | TGTGCCAGCAGCCCCGGGACAGGGTTCCACGAGCAGTACTTC | CASSPGTGFHEQYF
TRBD1 | TRBJ1-2 | - | TRBV11-3 | TGTGCCAGCAGCTGGGACAGAGCTAACTATGGCTACACCTTC | CASSWDRANYGYTF
- | TRBJ1-2 | - | TRBV2 | TGTGCCAGCAGTGAGGGAGGCTATGGCTACACCTTC | CASSEGGYGYTF
- | TRBJ1-1 | - | TRBV6-5 | TGTGCCAGCAGTTACGCCGGGTCACTGAACACTGAAGCTTTCTTT | CASSYAGSLNTEAFF
- | TRBJ2-7 | - | TRBV11-2 | TGTGCCAGCAGCCAGGTGGCAGAGCAGTACTTC | CASSQVAEQYF
- | TRBJ1-5 | - | TRBV2 | TGTGCCAGCACTACGACAGAGGATACGCCCCAGCATTTT | CASTTTEDTPQHF
TRBD1 | TRBJ1-5 | - | TRBV18 | TGTGCCAGCTCACCTCCCGACAGGGCGGATCAGCCCCAGCATTTT | CASSPPDRADQPQHF
- | TRBJ2-1 | - | TRBV2 | TGTGCCAGCAGGCTAGACCTAGCGCAGGACAATGAGCAGTTCTTC | CASRLDLAQDNEQFF
TRBD1 | TRBJ2-3 | - | TRBV27 | TGTGCCAGCAGTTTGGGACAGGCCACAGATACGCAGTATTTT | CASSLGQATDTQYF
- | TRBJ2-1 | - | TRBV5-1 | TGCGCCAGCAGCTTGTACAACAGGAATGAGCAGTTCTTC | CASSLYNRNEQFF
TRBD2 | TRBJ2-7 | - | TRBV7-2 | TGTGCCAGCAGCTTAGTCGCGGGAGGGCCCAGCTCCTACGAGCAGTACTTC | CASSLVAGGPSSYEQYF
- | TRBJ1-3 | - | TRBV6-5 | TGTGCCAGCAGTTACTCGTCCTCGGGGGGAAACACCATATATTTT | CASSYSSSGGNTIYF
TRBD2 | TRBJ2-5 | - | TRBV7-2 | TGTGCCAGCAGCTTAGTCCCCCCTAGCGGGAAAGGTTCCGTGACCCAGTACTTC | CASSLVPPSGKGSVTQYF
- | TRBJ1-2 | - | TRBV10-3 | TGTGCCACCCATAGCGGCACACCTGGGACCGTTAACTATGGCTACACCTTC | CATHSGTPGTVNYGYTF
- | TRBJ2-7 | - | TRBV30 | TGTGCCTGGACGAGAGTTTCGAGCGAGCAGTACTTC | CAWTRVSSEQYF
TRBD2 | TRBJ2-2 | - | TRBV10-2 | TGCGCCAGCTCCGGGCTAGCGGGATTTGCCGGGGAGCTGTTTTTT | CASSGLAGFAGELFF
- | TRBJ2-7 | - | TRBV28 | TGTGCCAGCAGTTTAGGGCAGGGATGGTACGAGCAGTACTTC | CASSLGQGWYEQYF
TRBD2 | TRBJ2-3 | once | TRBV9 | TGTGCCAGCAGCGTAGGGTTAGCGGGAGTCACAGATACGCAGTATTTT | CASSVGLAGVTDTQYF
- | TRBJ1-4 | - | TRBV19 | TGTGCCAGTAGTCCCCGGCTCCCTAGTGAAAAACTGTTTTTT | CASSPRLPSEKLFF
TRBD1 | TRBJ2-3 | - | TRBV16 | TGTGCCAGCAGCCAGACAGGGATCACAGATACGCAGTATTTT | CASSQTGITDTQYF
- | TRBJ1-2 | - | TRBV5-6 | TGTGCCAGCAGCTTGGTCCCCTCCGGGGGCTATGGCTACACCTTC | CASSLVPSGGYGYTF
- | TRBJ2-2 | - | TRBV7-2 | TGTGCCAGCAGCCGCCAAGGAGGGAACACCGGGGAGCTGTTTTTT | CASSRQGGNTGELFF
TRBD2 | TRBJ2-1 | - | TRBV9 | TGTGCCAGCAGCGTAGCCTCTTGGCGGGAGGGGAAGTTCTTC | CASSVASWREGKFF
- | TRBJ1-1 | - | TRBV29-1 | TGCAGCGGGGATGGACAGTATGAAGCTTTCTTT | CSGDGQYEAFF
- | TRBJ2-4 | - | TRBV7-3 | TGTGCCAGCAGCTTCCCGACAGGGACTAAAAACATTCAGTACTTC | CASSFPTGTKNIQYF
TRBD1 | TRBJ2-1 | - | TRBV5-4 | TGTGCCAGCAGCTTGGGTGACAGGGTCAATGAGCAGTTCTTC | CASSLGDRVNEQFF
- | TRBJ1-5 | - | TRBV10-3 | TGTGCCATCAGTGAGTCGATACTTTCGGGTACGCCCCAGCATTTT | CAISESILSGTPQHF
TRBD2 | TRBJ2-5 | - | TRBV19 | TGTGCCAGTAGTAGGAGCGGGAGGTCAGAGACCCAGTACTTC | CASSRSGRSETQYF